This T cell receptor beta chain was found in a study of blood T cells in healthy people across ages. The germline CDR1 and CDR2 sequences are KGHSY and FQNENV. The V and J ends lost 4 bases and 5 bases, in that order; junction bases with no gene match: 11. The CDR3 sequence is 16 residues long. For the second PCR, which ran for 7 to 11 cycles, a sample-barcoded 5' primer and a J-beta primer mix were used. TCRdb redid the calling of the 5' RACE reads with MiXCR, one entry per CDR3 protein. Found here are roughly 1,100,000 distinct CDR3 sequences, under 30% of them singletons; the top ten hold approximately 0.79%. This same sample was also taken into another study, of T cells of mothers and their children.

The source material was blood. The sequence was collected from a girl under 10 years old in good health. The rearrangement joins TRBV16 to TRBJ1-2; TRBD1 agrees at 9 bases. CDR3: CASSPYPAGTGYGYTF. In DNA form, the CDR3 reads TGTGCCAGCAGCCCCTATCCTGCCGGGACAGGGTATGGCTACACCTTC.